The rows below give T cell receptor beta chains drawn from one sample of a study of blood T cell repertoires in COVID-19. Only in-frame clones appear in the TCRdb table, and some are missing; sequencing was by immunoSEQ multiplex PCR. Among 55,000 or so clones listed, about 80% were seen once. The sample taken for sequencing was peripheral blood. These receptors were taken from a man under 40 with COVID-19, enrolled during active disease. The CDR3 runs from the conserved cysteine through the conserved F or W. A D gene is named only where the DNA matches it firmly. Not all rows give a size; the values are once, few, many and, for expanded clones, a class.

clone_size	d_call	v_call	j_call	cdr3_nt	cdr3_aa
-	-	TRBV5-1	TRBJ1-2	TGCGCCAGCAGCTTGTCACAATCTGACTATGGCTACACCTTC	CASSLSQSDYGYTF
-	TRBD1	TRBV5-4	TRBJ2-7	TGTGCCAGCAGCTTGAGGGCAGGGGGCATCTACGAGCAGTACTTC	CASSLRAGGIYEQYF
-	TRBD1	TRBV11-2	TRBJ1-6	TGTGCCAGCAGCTTAGGGGAGACAGGGCTTGCGCTGGGGAATTCACCCCTCCACTTT	CASSLGETGLALGNSPLHF
many	-	TRBV27	TRBJ1-4	TGTGCCAGCAGTTTCGTTGCAACTAATGAAAAACTGTTTTTT	CASSFVATNEKLFF
-	-	TRBV19	TRBJ1-2	TGTGCCAGTAGTTCTGAGTCCTTTAACTATGGCTACACCTTC	CASSSESFNYGYTF
-	-	TRBV28	TRBJ1-1	TGTGCCAGCAGTTTACAGGACACTGAAGCTTTCTTT	CASSLQDTEAFF
-	-	TRBV29-1	TRBJ2-2	TGCAGCGTTACGCCGGGGAACACCGGGGAGCTGTTTTTT	CSVTPGNTGELFF
-	TRBD2	TRBV11-2	TRBJ2-7	TGTGCCAGCTCGGCGGGAGCCAGTGCCTACGAGCAGTACTTC	CASSAGASAYEQYF
-	-	TRBV28	TRBJ1-5	TGTGCCAGCAGCTATCTGAATCAGCCCCAGCATTTT	CASSYLNQPQHF
-	-	TRBV6-5	TRBJ2-1	TGTGCCAGCAGGGCAGGGTGGGTCTCCTACAATGAGCAGTTCTTC	CASRAGWVSYNEQFF
-	-	TRBV5-6	TRBJ2-7	TGTGCCAGCAGCCTCCGGGGGTACGAGCAGTACTTC	CASSLRGYEQYF
-	-	TRBV24-1	TRBJ2-5	TGTGCCACCAGTGTCTTATTACCGGGACAAATACAAGAGACCCAGTACTTC	CATSVLLPGQIQETQYF
-	TRBD2	TRBV3-1/TRBV3-2	TRBJ2-2	TGTGCCAGCAGCCAATGGGGGGGAGACACCGGGGAGCTGTTTTTT	CASSQWGGDTGELFF
-	-	TRBV18	TRBJ2-5	TGTGCCAGCTCACCACCGGGCAGGCAAGAGACCCAGTACTTC	CASSPPGRQETQYF
-	TRBD2	TRBV5-6	TRBJ2-3	TGTGCCAGCAGCTTGGGGGCTAGCGGCCGCACAGATACGCAGTATTTT	CASSLGASGRTDTQYF
-	-	TRBV29-1	TRBJ1-1	TGCAGCGCCCCCCCCGGAGGACCAGGCGCTGAAGCTTTCTTT	CSAPPGGPGAEAFF
-	-	TRBV5-6	TRBJ1-1	TGTGCCAGCAGCTCGACCTTGGGAGCTCAAGCTTTCTTT	CASSSTLGAQAFF
-	-	TRBV27	TRBJ1-2	TGTGCCAGCAGTTTAGAGGGTACCTATGGCTACACCTTC	CASSLEGTYGYTF
-	-	TRBV6-2/TRBV6-3	TRBJ1-4	TGTGCCAGCAGCTTACAGGGCGTTGAAAAACTGTTTTTT	CASSLQGVEKLFF
-	TRBD1	TRBV6-5	TRBJ1-5	TGTGCCACCCACCTGGACAGGGATGAGCCCCAGCATTTT	CATHLDRDEPQHF
-	TRBD1	TRBV28	TRBJ1-1	TGTGCCAGCAGCCACAGGGGGGGGATTGAAGCTTTCTTT	CASSHRGGIEAFF
-	-	TRBV19	TRBJ1-1	TGTGCCAGTAGTATAAATACAGGGTCCCGAGAAGCTTTCTTT	CASSINTGSREAFF
-	-	TRBV5-1	TRBJ2-4	TGCGCCAGCAGCACCTCCCCAGGGTACACCAAAAACATTCAGTACTTC	CASSTSPGYTKNIQYF
-	-	TRBV18	TRBJ1-1	TGTGCCAGCTCACCACACACAGAGAACACTGAAGCTTTCTTT	CASSPHTENTEAFF
-	TRBD1	TRBV2	TRBJ1-5	TGTGCCAGCAGTTCTGACAGGGGTAGCAATCAGCCCCAGCATTTT	CASSSDRGSNQPQHF
-	TRBD2	TRBV5-8	TRBJ2-1	TGTGCCAGCAGCAGCTTGGGACTAGCGGGAGTCAATGAGCAGTTCTTC	CASSSLGLAGVNEQFF
-	-	TRBV27	TRBJ1-6	TGTGCCAGCAGTTCGTATAGCTCCTATAATTCACCCCTCCACTTT	CASSSYSSYNSPLHF
-	-	TRBV24-1	TRBJ2-3	TGTGCCACGGAGGGATTAATAGATACGCAGTATTTT	CATEGLIDTQYF
-	-	TRBV7-9	TRBJ2-3	TGTGCCAGCATCCAAAGGACATTTCTCACAGATACGCAGTATTTT	CASIQRTFLTDTQYF
-	TRBD2	TRBV4-1	TRBJ2-2	TGCGCCAGCAGCCAGTTCGCCTTAGCGGGTGGGAACACCGGGGAGCTGTTTTTT	CASSQFALAGGNTGELFF
-	-	TRBV6-4	TRBJ1-3	TGTGCCAGCATTTCCACCTCCCCCGAGTTGTCTGGAAACACCATATATTTT	CASISTSPELSGNTIYF
-	TRBD2	TRBV12-5	TRBJ2-7	TGTGCTAGTGGTTTGGTACCATTCGGGGGGGGAAAATACGAGCAGTACTTC	CASGLVPFGGGKYEQYF
-	TRBD1	TRBV7-9	TRBJ2-5	TGTGCCAGCAGCTCGGAGTTGGACAGGACTGGGGAGACCCAGTACTTC	CASSSELDRTGETQYF
few	-	TRBV27	TRBJ2-7	TGTGCCAGCAGTTTGGCCCCCTCCTCCAGGACAGCGTCCTACGAGCAGTACTTC	CASSLAPSSRTASYEQYF
-	TRBD1	TRBV2	TRBJ1-4	TGTGCCAGCAGTCCCGGACAGGCTGCTAATGAAAAACTGTTTTTT	CASSPGQAANEKLFF
-	-	TRBV7-2	TRBJ1-1	TGTGCCAGCAGAAACCCAAGCAACACTGAAGCTTTCTTT	CASRNPSNTEAFF
-	TRBD1	TRBV19	TRBJ2-3	TGTGCCAGTAGTATAGCGGCAGGGACAGGCACAGATACGCAGTATTTT	CASSIAAGTGTDTQYF
-	TRBD2	TRBV19	TRBJ2-3	TGTGCCAGTAGTATAGTGGCGACGGCAACATTGTGGGGACTAGCGGGGGGCGGCACAGATACGCAGTATTTT	CASSIVATATLWGLAGGGTDTQYF
-	-	TRBV9	TRBJ2-7	TGTGCCAGCAGCGTCTCGGGAGTGGACGAGCAGTACTTC	CASSVSGVDEQYF
-	TRBD2	TRBV10-1	TRBJ2-1	TGCGCCAGCAGTGAGCTAGCGGGTAAACCCTACAATGAGCAGTTCTTC	CASSELAGKPYNEQFF
once	TRBD2	TRBV11-2	TRBJ2-3	TGTGCCAGCAGCTGGACTAGCGGGGGGGTCACAGATACGCAGTATTTT	CASSWTSGGVTDTQYF
-	-	TRBV4-1	TRBJ1-5	TGCGCCAGCAGCCAAGGGTCCGGGGGGCAGCCCCAGCATTTT	CASSQGSGGQPQHF
-	-	TRBV4-3	TRBJ2-3	TGCGCCAGCAGCCAAGACGTCTTCACAGATACGCAGTATTTT	CASSQDVFTDTQYF
-	-	TRBV6-2/TRBV6-3	TRBJ2-2	TGTGCCAGCAGCCCTCTCCTCCGGGAGCTGTTTTTT	CASSPLLRELFF
-	-	TRBV11-2	TRBJ1-5	TGTGCCAGCAGCTTAGAGGGGGGGGATCAGCCCCAGCATTTT	CASSLEGGDQPQHF
-	-	TRBV7-2	TRBJ2-7	TGTGCCAGCAGCCTGGGGCGCAGTACCTACGAGCAGTACTTC	CASSLGRSTYEQYF
-	TRBD1	TRBV6-2/TRBV6-3	TRBJ1-1	TGTGCCAGCAGTCCACAGGGGGCGGGGACTGAAGCTTTCTTT	CASSPQGAGTEAFF
few	TRBD1	TRBV4-1	TRBJ1-5	TGCGCCAGCAGCCAAGAAGCGACAGGGGATCAGCCCCAGCATTTT	CASSQEATGDQPQHF
few	-	TRBV4-3	TRBJ2-1	TGCGCCAGCAGCCAAAGACAGCGATCGGACAATGAGCAGTTCTTC	CASSQRQRSDNEQFF
-	TRBD1	TRBV27	TRBJ1-5	TGTGCCAGCAGTTCTTTACAGGGGGATAATCAGCCCCAGCATTTT	CASSSLQGDNQPQHF
-	-	TRBV3-1/TRBV3-2	TRBJ2-2	TGTGCCAGCAGCTCGCGCTGGGCTAGCGACGGCACCGGGGAGCTGTTTTTT	CASSSRWASDGTGELFF
-	TRBD1	TRBV5-1	TRBJ1-1	TGCGCCAGCAGCTGGAGTTCGGACAGGGGAAGGTGGGACACTGAAGCTTTCTTT	CASSWSSDRGRWDTEAFF
-	TRBD1	TRBV4-1	TRBJ2-7	TGCGCCAGCAGCCAAGGACAGGGGGACTACGAGCAGTACTTC	CASSQGQGDYEQYF
-	TRBD1	TRBV7-3	TRBJ1-1	TGTGCCAGCAGCTTAAATGCGGCAGGGGGTATGAACACTGAAGCTTTCTTT	CASSLNAAGGMNTEAFF
-	-	TRBV28	TRBJ2-3	TGTGGCACAGGATATGGGATGGGTACGCAGTATTTT	CGTGYGMGTQYF
-	TRBD2	TRBV27	TRBJ2-2	TGTGCCAGCAGTCACAGGCTAAGCGGGGGGACGAACACCGGGGAGCTGTTTTTT	CASSHRLSGGTNTGELFF
-	TRBD1	TRBV29-1	TRBJ2-3	TGCAGCGCTGCGGGACAGGGGATGACAGATACGCAGTATTTT	CSAAGQGMTDTQYF
few	TRBD2	TRBV11-3	TRBJ2-1	TGTGCCAGCAGCTTAGAAGCGGGGGGCTCCTACAATGAGCAGTTCTTC	CASSLEAGGSYNEQFF